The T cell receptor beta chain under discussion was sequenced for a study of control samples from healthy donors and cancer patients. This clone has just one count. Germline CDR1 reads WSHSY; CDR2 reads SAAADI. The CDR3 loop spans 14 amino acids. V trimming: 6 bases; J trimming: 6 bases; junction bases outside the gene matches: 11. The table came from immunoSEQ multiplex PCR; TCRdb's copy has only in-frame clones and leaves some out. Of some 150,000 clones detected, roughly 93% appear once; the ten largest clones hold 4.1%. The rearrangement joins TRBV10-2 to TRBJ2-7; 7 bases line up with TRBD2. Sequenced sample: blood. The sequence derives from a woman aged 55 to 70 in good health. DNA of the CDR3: TGCGCCAGCAGCCCAAGCGGGGCCCCTCTCGAGCAGTACTTC. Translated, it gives CASSPSGAPLEQYF.